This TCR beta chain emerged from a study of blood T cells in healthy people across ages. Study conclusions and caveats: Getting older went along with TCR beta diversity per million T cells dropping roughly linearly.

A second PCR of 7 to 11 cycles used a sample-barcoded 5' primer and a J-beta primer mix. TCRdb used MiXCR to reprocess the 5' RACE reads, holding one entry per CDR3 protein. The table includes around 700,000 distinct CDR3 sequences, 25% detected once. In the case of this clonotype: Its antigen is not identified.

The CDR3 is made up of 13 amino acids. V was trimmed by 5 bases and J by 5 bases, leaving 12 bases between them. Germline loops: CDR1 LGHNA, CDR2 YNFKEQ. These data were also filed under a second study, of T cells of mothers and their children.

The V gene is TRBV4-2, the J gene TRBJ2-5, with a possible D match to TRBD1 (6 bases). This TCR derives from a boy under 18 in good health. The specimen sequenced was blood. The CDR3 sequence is CASSKQGRETQYF. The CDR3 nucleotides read TGTGCCAGCAGCAAACAGGGCAGGGAGACCCAGTACTTC.